This T cell receptor (beta chain) was recovered during a study of blood T cell repertoires in COVID-19. About the research overall: PBMCs, B-cell-depleted T cells, or T cells provided the cDNA or gDNA that made up the material.

Sequenced by immunoSEQ multiplex PCR; TCRdb stores in-frame clones only, minus some. Here the sample spans 50,000 to 65,000 clones, roughly 72% being singletons. The V end was cut by 6 bases, the J end by 10 bases, with 15 bases between. The CDR3 has 11 residues. In germline, CDR1 is DFQATT, CDR2 SNEGSKA (reference sequence). A Seattle source enrolled patients during active infection and followed them longitudinally. This clone has at least ten counts. This TCR was recovered from a woman between 65 and 79 years old with COVID-19, enrolled during active disease. Material for sequencing was peripheral blood. The chain carries TRBV20-1 and TRBJ1-1; D may be TRBD1 (5 bases). CDR3 in amino acids: CSAPSGVGAFF. CDR3 sequence (DNA): TGCAGTGCCCCGTCGGGGGTAGGAGCTTTCTTT.